The clone carrying this T cell receptor (beta chain) was seen at least ten times. Assembly of TCR beta libraries relied on iRepertoire HTBI primers together with Arm-PCR of CDR3 regions. TCRdb reprocessed the multiplex PCR reads via MiXCR and lists one record per CDR3 protein. The repertoire holds 400,000 to 500,000 distinct CDR3 sequences, 22% seen once, with about 12% in the top ten. These data are taken from a study of regulatory T cells in long-lasting Graves disease. Study background: Over 5 years on antithyroid drugs plus positive TSH receptor antibodies marked Graves' disease as persistent.

The time point here: persistent/refractory GD, antithyroid drugs over 5 years with positive TRAb. Generation of the TCR library employed RNA extracted from PBMCs. The TCR comes from a female donor with Graves disease. The material sequenced was peripheral blood mononuclear cells (PBMCs), taken when the disease was refractory, from a patient treated with antithyroid drugs.

The chain's CDR3 is CASSYNPGLPNTGELFF. The CDR3 region has the DNA TGTGCCAGCAGTTACAACCCGGGACTCCCGAACACCGGGGAGCTGTTTTTT. The J gene is TRBJ2-2, the V gene TRBV6-2 or TRBV6-3; TRBD2 might be the D (6 bases). V lost 2 bases, J lost 0 bases, and 13 bases lay in between. The germline CDR1 and CDR2 sequences are MNHEY and SVGEGT. This CDR3 contains 17 residues.